This entry describes one T cell receptor (beta chain). Clones were sequenced by immunoSEQ multiplex PCR, and TCRdb holds only the in-frame ones, with some missing. The sample records 80,000 to 100,000 clones, roughly 76% being singletons. All patients experienced relapse after autologous stem cell transplantation, and brentuximab vedotin exposure was variable. Germline V gives CDR1 SGHRS, CDR2 YFSETQ. This CDR3 has 16 amino acids. Germline trimming cut 0 bases from V and 3 bases from J; bases unmatched to any gene: 6. This specimen belongs to a study of PD-1 blockade in classical Hodgkin lymphoma. The TCR sequence derives from a human donor with classical Hodgkin lymphoma. This specimen was peripheral blood mononuclear cells (PBMCs), taken before the second cycle of nivolumab. The chain recombines TRBV5-1 with TRBJ2-3; TRBD2 matches at 8 bases. The CDR3 region is CASSLVAGGGTDTQYF. For the CDR3, the DNA is TGCGCCAGCAGCTTGGTGGCGGGAGGTGGGACAGATACGCAGTATTTT.